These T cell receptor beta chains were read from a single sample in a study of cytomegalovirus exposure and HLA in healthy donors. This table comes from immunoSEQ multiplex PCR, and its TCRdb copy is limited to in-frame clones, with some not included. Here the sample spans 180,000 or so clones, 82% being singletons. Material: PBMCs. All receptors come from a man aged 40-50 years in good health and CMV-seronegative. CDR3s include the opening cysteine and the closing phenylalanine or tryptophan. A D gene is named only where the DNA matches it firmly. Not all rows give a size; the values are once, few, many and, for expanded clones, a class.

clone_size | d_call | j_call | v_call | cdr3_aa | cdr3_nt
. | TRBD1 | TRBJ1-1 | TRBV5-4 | CASSFGQVNTEAFF | TGTGCCAGCAGCTTTGGACAGGTGAACACTGAAGCTTTCTTT
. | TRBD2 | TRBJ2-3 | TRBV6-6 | CASSLKLAGGPDTQYF | TGTGCCAGCAGTTTGAAGCTAGCGGGGGGGCCAGATACGCAGTATTTT
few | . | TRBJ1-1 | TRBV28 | CASENGGGTEAFF | TGTGCCAGTGAAAACGGGGGGGGCACTGAAGCTTTCTTT
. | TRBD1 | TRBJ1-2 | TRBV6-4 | CASSGDRGFGYTF | TGTGCCAGCAGCGGGGACAGGGGGTTTGGCTACACCTTC
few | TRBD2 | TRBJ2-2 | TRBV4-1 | CASSQDTAGTKTGELFF | TGCGCCAGCAGCCAAGATACTGCCGGGACTAAAACCGGGGAGCTGTTTTTT
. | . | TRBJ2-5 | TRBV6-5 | CASSYTRGETQYF | TGTGCCAGCAGTTACACTAGGGGGGAGACCCAGTACTTC
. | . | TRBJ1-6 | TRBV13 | CASSLVQGNNSPLHF | TGTGCCAGCAGCTTAGTGCAGGGGAACAATTCACCCCTCCACTTT
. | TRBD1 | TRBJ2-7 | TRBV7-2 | CASSRQGMYEQYF | TGTGCCAGCAGTCGACAGGGGATGTACGAGCAGTACTTC
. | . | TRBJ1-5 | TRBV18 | CASSLSRRGGDSNQPQHF | TGTGCCAGCTCACTCTCCCGGAGGGGGGGAGATAGCAATCAGCCCCAGCATTTT
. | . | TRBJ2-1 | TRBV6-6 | CAGAGRSDNEQFF | TGTGCCGGGGCCGGGAGATCGGACAATGAGCAGTTCTTC